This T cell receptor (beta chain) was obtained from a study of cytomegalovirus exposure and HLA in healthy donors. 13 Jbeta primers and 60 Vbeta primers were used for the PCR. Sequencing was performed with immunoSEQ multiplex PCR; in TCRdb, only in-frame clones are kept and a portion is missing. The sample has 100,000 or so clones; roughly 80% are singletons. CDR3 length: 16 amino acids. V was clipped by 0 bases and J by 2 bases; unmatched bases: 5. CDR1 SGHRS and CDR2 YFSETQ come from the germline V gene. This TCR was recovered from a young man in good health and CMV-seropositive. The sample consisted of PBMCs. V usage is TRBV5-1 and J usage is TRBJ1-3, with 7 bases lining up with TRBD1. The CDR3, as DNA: TGCGCCAGCAGCTTGGAGACAGGGACGGCTGGAAACACCATATATTTT. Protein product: CASSLETGTAGNTIYF.